This T cell receptor (beta chain) was captured by sequencing in a study of CD8+ T cells in alopecia areata. The germline V gene has CDR1 SGHRS and CDR2 YFSETQ. Trimming left V 0 bases short and J 1 base short, with 6 bases between. The CDR3 length is 14 residues. TCR sequencing used cDNA made by reverse transcription of extracted RNA. Here immunoSEQ multiplex PCR was the method, and the copy in TCRdb shows in-frame clones only, minus some. The sample includes 140,000 to 150,000 clones, around 50% of them seen just once. The table lists this clone with a count of one. Different DNA sequences within this sample yield the same CDR3.

Sequenced sample: CD4+ T cells sorted from blood. The source is a human donor with alopecia areata. The chain recombines TRBV5-1 with TRBJ2-3; D might be TRBD1 (5 bases). The CDR3 coding sequence is TGCGCCAGCAGCTTGGACAGGCGCACAGATACGCAGTATTTT. Translating it yields CASSLDRRTDTQYF.